This T cell receptor beta chain was recovered during a study of blood T cell repertoires in COVID-19. Methods used by the authors: Nucleated cell number was recorded as an estimate derived from reference gene primer amplification. Repertoires were generated with immunoSEQ multiplex PCR, while TCRdb's copy carries only in-frame clones and drops some. That table furnishes V, J and clone size, whereas the DNA furnished D and trimming. The profile shows 250,000 to 300,000 clones, approximately 92% of them singletons. V was pared by 3 bases and J by 5 bases, with 13 bases between. CDR1 and CDR2 from the germline V gene are KGHSH and LQKENI. CDR3 length equals 14 residues. This clone appeared a few times.

This chain uses TRBV18 with TRBJ1-1; weak D call: TRBD1 (5 bases). Sequencing input: peripheral blood. This receptor was identified in a woman between 40 and 55 years old who had recovered from COVID-19. CDR3 nucleotides: TGTGCCAGCTCACCCGTCTCGGAGGGGACTGAAGCTTTCTTT. Translating gives CASSPVSEGTEAFF.